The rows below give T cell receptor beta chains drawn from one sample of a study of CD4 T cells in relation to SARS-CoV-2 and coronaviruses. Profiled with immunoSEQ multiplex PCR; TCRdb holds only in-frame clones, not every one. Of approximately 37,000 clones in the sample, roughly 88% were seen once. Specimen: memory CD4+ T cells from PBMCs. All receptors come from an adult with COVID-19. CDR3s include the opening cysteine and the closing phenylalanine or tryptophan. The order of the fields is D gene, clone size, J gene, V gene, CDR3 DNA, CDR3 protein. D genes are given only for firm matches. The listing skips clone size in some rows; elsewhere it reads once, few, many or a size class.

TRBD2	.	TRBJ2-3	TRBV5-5	TGTGCCAGCAGCTTATTCCCTAGCGGGGCCGACCCCCCAGATACGCAGTATTTT	CASSLFPSGADPPDTQYF
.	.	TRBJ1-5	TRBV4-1	TGCGCCAGCAGCCGGGACCCCAATCAGCCCCAGCATTTT	CASSRDPNQPQHF
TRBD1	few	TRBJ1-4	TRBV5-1	TGCGCCAGCGGGGAACCGGGACAGGGCGAAAAACTGTTTTTT	CASGEPGQGEKLFF
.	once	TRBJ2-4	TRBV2	TGTGCCAGCAGTGAAGGGGGCGCCAAAAACATTCAGTACTTC	CASSEGGAKNIQYF
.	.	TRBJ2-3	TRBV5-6	TGTGCCAGCAGCTTGAAGGGAGTAGATACGCAGTATTTT	CASSLKGVDTQYF
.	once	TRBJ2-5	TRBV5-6	TGTGCCAGCAGCTTGGGGACAGTTCCCGGGGAGACCCAGTACTTC	CASSLGTVPGETQYF
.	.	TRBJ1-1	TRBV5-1	TGCGCCAGCAGCTTATCAGGGATGAACACTGAAGCTTTCTTT	CASSLSGMNTEAFF
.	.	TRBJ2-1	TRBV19	TGTGCCAGTAGTATCGGGGGCGGGATAAGGTACAATGAGCAGTTCTTC	CASSIGGGIRYNEQFF
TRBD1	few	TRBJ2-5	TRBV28	TGTGCCAGCAGTTCTCCCAGGGGGATCAGGGGGGAGACCCAGTACTTC	CASSSPRGIRGETQYF
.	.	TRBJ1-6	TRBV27	TGTGCCAGCAGTTTATTTTACCGGACAGATTCACCCCTCCACTTT	CASSLFYRTDSPLHF
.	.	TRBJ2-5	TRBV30	TGTGCCTGGAGTAAAGGGGGAGAGACCCAGTACTTC	CAWSKGGETQYF
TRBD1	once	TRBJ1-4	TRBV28	TGTGCCAGCAGGGGGACAGGGAATGAAAAACTGTTTTTT	CASRGTGNEKLFF
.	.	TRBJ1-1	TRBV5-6	TGTGCCAGCAGCTTTAGGCACTCGCAGCGTGAAGCTTTCTTT	CASSFRHSQREAFF
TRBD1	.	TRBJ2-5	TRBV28	TGTGCCAGCAGTGCTCCTCGACAGGGTATGGGGGAGACCCAGTACTTC	CASSAPRQGMGETQYF
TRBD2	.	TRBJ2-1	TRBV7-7	TGTGCTAGCAGCCCTAGCGGGAGGGTTGGCAATGAGCAGTTCTTC	CASSPSGRVGNEQFF
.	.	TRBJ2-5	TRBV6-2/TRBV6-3	TGTGCCAGCAGTTACTCGTTCAGCAAGGGGGAGACCCAGTACTTC	CASSYSFSKGETQYF
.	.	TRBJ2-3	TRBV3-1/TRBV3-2	TGTGCCATCGGAGAGAGGGGCGGGAGCACAGATACGCAGTATTTT	CAIGERGGSTDTQYF
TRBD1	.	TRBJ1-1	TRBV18	TGTGCCAGCTCACCACAACGACAGGGGAACACTGAAGCTTTCTTT	CASSPQRQGNTEAFF
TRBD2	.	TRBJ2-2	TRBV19	TGTGCCAGTAGAAAGGGAGGGCGGGGGAACACCGGGGAGCTGTTTTTT	CASRKGGRGNTGELFF
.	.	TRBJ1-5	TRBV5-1	TGCGCCAGCAGCCCGGACGGCACAAATCAGCCCCAGCATTTT	CASSPDGTNQPQHF
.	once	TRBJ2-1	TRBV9	TGTGCCAGCAGCCCCCAAGGACACCCATACAATGAGCAGTTCTTC	CASSPQGHPYNEQFF
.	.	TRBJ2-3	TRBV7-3	TGTGCCAGCAGCAGAACTAGCACAGATACGCAGTATTTT	CASSRTSTDTQYF
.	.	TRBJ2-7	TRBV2	TGTGCCAGCAGTGGCGGGACCCCTGAGATCTACGAGCAGTACTTC	CASSGGTPEIYEQYF
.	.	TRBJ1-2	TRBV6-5	TGTGCCAGCAGTCCCGGGACATTTTCGGGGACCTTC	CASSPGTFSGTF
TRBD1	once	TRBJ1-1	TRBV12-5	TGTGCTAGTGGTTTGGGACAGGGGAACATGGAAGCTTTCTTT	CASGLGQGNMEAFF